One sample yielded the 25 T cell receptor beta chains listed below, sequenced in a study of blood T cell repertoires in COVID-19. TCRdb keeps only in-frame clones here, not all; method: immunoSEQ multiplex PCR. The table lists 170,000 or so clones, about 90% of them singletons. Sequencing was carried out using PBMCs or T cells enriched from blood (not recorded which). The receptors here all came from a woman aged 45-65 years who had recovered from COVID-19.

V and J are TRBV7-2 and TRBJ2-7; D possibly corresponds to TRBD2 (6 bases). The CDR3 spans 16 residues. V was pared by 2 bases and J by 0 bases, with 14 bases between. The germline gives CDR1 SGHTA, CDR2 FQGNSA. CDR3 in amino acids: CASSLKASASSYEQYF. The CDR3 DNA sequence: TGTGCCAGCAGCTTAAAGGCTAGCGCCAGCTCCTACGAGCAGTACTTC.

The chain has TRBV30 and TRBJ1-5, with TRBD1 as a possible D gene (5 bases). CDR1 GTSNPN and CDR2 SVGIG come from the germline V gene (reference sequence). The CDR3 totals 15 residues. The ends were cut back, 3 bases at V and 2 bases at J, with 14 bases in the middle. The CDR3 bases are TGTGCCTGGAGCTTGGCCGGGACTGGCAATCAGCCCCAGCATTTT. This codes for CAWSLAGTGNQPQHF.

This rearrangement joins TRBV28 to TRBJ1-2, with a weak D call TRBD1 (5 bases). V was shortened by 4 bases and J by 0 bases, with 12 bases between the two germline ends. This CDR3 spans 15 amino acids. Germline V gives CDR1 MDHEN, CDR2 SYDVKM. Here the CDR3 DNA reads TGTGCCAGCAGTTCGCCGACAGCTACTAACTATGGCTACACCTTC. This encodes CASSSPTATNYGYTF.

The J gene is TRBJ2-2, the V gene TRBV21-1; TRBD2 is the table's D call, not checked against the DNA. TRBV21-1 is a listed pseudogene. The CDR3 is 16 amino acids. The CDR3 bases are TGTGCCAGCAGCAACGTGGGGAGTTGTTGGACCGGGGAGCTGTTTTTT. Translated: CASSNVGSCWTGELFF.

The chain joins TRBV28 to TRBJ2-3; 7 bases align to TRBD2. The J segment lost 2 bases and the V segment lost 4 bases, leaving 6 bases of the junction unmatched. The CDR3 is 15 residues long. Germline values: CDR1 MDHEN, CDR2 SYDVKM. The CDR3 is CASSSPSGTTDTQYF. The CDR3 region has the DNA TGTGCCAGCAGTTCCCCGAGCGGGACCACAGATACGCAGTATTTT. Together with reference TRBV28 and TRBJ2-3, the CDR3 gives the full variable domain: DVKVTQSSRYLVKRTGEKVFLECVQDMDHENMFWYRQDPGLGLRLIYFSYDVKMKEKGDIPEGYSVSREKKERFSLILESASTNQTSMYLCASSSPSGTTDTQYFGPGTRLTVL.

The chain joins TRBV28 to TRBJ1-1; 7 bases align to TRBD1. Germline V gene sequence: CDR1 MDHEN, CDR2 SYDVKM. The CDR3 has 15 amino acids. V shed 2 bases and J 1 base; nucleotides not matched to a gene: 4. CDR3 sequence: CASSLGRTGNTEAFF. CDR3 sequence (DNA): TGTGCCAGCAGTTTAGGGAGGACAGGGAACACTGAAGCTTTCTTT.

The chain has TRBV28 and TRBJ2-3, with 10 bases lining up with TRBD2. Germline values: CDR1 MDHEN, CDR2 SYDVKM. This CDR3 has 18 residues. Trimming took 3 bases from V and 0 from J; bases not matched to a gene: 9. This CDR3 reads CASSFHLAGAASTDTQYF. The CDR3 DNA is TGTGCCAGCAGTTTCCATCTAGCGGGAGCGGCTAGCACAGATACGCAGTATTTT.

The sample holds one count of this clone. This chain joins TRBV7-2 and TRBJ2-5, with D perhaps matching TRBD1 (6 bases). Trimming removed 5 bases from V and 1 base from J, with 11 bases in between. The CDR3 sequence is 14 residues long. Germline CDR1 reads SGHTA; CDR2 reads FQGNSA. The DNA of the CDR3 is TGTGCCAGCAGCCGGACAGTACTCCAAGAGACCCAGTACTTC. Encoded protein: CASSRTVLQETQYF.

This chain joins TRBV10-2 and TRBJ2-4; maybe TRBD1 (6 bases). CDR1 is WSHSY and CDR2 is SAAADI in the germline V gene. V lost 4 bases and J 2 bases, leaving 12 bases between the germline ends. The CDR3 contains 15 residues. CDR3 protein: CASSGIQGTKNIQYF. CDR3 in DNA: TGCGCCAGCAGTGGGATACAGGGAACCAAAAACATTCAGTACTTC.

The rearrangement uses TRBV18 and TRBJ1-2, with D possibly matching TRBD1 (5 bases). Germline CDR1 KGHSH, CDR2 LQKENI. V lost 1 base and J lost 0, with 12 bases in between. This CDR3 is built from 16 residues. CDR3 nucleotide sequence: TGTGCCAGCTCACCACGTTCATCGACAGCTAACTATGGCTACACCTTC. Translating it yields CASSPRSSTANYGYTF. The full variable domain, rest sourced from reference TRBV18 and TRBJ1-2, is NAGVMQNPRHLVRRRGQEARLRCSPMKGHSHVYWYRQLPEEGLKFMVYLQKENIIDESGMPKERFSAEFPKEGPSILRIQQVVRGDSAAYFCASSPRSSTANYGYTFGSGTRLTVV.

This chain's CDR3 is CASSFGQGGYEQYF. In DNA, the CDR3 is TGTGCCAGCAGTTTTGGACAGGGGGGTTACGAGCAGTACTTC. The chain joins TRBV28 to TRBJ2-7; 10 nucleotides align to TRBD1. The V gene end was trimmed by 3 bases and the J gene end by 4 bases; junction bases not matched to a gene: 3. The CDR3 is made up of 14 amino acids. Germline loops: CDR1 MDHEN, CDR2 SYDVKM.

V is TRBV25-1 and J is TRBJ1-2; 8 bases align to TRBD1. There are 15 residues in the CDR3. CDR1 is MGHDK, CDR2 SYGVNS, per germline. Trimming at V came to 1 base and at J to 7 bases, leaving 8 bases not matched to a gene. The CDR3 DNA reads TGTGCCAGCAGTGAATCCACCCGGACAGGGATTGGCTACACCTTC. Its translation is CASSESTRTGIGYTF.

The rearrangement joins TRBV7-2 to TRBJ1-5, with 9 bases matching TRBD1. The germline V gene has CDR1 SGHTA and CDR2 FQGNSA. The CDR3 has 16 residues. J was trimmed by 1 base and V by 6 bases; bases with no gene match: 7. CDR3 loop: CASRSTGGVSNQPQHF. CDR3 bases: TGTGCCAGCAGATCTACAGGGGGCGTAAGCAATCAGCCCCAGCATTTT.

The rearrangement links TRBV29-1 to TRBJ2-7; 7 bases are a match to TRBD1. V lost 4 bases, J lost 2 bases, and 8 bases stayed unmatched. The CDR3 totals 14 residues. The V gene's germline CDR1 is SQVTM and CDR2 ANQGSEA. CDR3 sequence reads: CSVGLRDSPYEQYF. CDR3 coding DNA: TGCAGCGTTGGGCTCAGGGACAGTCCCTACGAGCAGTACTTC.

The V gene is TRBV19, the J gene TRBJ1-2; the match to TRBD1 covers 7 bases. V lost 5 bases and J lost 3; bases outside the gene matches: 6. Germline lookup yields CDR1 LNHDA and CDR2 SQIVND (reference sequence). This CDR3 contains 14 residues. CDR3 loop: CASSLTGVDYGYTF. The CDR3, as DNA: TGTGCCAGTAGTCTTACAGGGGTCGACTATGGCTACACCTTC. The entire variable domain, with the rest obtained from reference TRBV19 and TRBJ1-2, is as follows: DGGITQSPKYLFRKEGQNVTLSCEQNLNHDAMYWYRQDPGQGLRLIYYSQIVNDFQKGDIAEGYSVSREKKESFPLTVTSAQKNPTAFYLCASSLTGVDYGYTFGSGTRLTVV.

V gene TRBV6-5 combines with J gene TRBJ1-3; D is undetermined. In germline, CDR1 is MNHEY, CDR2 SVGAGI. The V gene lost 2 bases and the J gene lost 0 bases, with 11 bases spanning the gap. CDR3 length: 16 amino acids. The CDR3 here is CASSYSRSPSGNTIYF. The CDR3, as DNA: TGTGCCAGCAGTTACAGCCGTTCGCCCTCTGGAAACACCATATATTTT.

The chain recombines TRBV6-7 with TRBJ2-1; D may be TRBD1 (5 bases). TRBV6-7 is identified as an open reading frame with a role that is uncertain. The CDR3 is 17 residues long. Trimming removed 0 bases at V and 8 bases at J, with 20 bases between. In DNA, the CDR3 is TGTGCCAGCAGTTACTCGATACGAGTAACAGGAATCGATGAGCAGTTCTTC. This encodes CASSYSIRVTGIDEQFF.

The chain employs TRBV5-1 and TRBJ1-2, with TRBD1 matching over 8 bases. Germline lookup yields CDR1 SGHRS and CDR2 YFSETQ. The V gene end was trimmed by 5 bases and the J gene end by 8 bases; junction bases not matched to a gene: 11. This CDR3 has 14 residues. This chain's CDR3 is CASRDPGQVSGYTF. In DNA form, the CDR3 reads TGCGCCAGCAGGGACCCGGGACAGGTATCCGGCTACACCTTC.

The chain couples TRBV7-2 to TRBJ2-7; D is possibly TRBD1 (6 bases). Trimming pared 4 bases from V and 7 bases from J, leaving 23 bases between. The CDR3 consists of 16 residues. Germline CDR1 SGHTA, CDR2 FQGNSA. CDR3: CASSSRPGMTGLEQYF. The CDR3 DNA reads TGTGCCAGCAGCTCGCGACCCGGAATGACAGGTTTGGAGCAGTACTTC.

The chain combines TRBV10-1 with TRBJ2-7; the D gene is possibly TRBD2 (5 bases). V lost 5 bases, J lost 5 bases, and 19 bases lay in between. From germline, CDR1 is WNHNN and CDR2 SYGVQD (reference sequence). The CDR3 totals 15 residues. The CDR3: CASSPLEGRSDEQYF. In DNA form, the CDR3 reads TGCGCCAGCAGTCCCCTCGAAGGGAGAAGCGACGAGCAGTACTTC.

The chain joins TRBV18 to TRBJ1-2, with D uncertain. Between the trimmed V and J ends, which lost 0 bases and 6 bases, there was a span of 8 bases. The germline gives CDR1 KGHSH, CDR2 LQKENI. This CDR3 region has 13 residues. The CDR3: CASSPPVQDGYTF. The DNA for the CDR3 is TGTGCCAGCTCACCACCGGTTCAGGATGGCTACACCTTC.

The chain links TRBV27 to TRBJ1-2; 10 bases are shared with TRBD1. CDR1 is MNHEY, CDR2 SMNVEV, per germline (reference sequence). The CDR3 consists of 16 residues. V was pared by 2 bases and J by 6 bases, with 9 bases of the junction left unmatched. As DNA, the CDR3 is TGTGCCAGCAGTTTAGCCGGGACAGGGGAGACGAATGGCTACACCTTC. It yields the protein CASSLAGTGETNGYTF.

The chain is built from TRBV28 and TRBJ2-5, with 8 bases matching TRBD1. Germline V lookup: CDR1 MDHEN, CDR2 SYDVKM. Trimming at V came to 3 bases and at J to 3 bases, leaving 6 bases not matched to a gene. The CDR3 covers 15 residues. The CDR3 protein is CASSFLGQGEETQYF. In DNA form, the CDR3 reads TGTGCCAGCAGTTTCCTCGGACAGGGAGAAGAGACCCAGTACTTC.

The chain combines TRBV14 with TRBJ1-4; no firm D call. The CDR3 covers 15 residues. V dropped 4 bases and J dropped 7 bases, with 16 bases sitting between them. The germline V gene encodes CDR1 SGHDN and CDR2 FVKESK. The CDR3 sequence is CASSRPQAGSEKLFF. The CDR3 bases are TGTGCCAGCAGCCGCCCGCAGGCCGGGAGTGAAAAACTGTTTTTT.

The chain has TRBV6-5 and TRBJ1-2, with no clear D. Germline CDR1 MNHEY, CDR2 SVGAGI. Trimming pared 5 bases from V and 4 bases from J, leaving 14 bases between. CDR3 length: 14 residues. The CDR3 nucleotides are TGTGCCAGCAGTCCAGCAGGTAGCGGCTATGGCTACACCTTC. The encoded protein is CASSPAGSGYGYTF.